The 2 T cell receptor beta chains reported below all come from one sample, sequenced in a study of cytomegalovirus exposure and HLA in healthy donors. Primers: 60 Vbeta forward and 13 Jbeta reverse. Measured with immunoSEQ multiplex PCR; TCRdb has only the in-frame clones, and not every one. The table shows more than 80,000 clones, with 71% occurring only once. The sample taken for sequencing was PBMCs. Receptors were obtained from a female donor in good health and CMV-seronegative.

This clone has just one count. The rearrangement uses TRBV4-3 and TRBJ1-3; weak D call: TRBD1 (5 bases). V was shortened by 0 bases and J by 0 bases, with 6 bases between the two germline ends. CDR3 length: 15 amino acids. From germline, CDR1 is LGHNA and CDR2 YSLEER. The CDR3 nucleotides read TGCGCCAGCAGCCAAGATGGGGCCTCTGGAAACACCATATATTTT. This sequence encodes CASSQDGASGNTIYF.

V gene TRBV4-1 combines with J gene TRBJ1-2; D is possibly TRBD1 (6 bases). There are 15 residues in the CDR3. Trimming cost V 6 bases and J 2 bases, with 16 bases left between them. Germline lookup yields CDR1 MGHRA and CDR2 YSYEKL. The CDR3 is CASSPFLQGNYGYTF. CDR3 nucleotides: TGCGCCAGCAGTCCCTTCTTACAGGGAAACTATGGCTACACCTTC.